This passage covers 21 T cell receptor beta chains from one sample sequenced in a study of early T cells in non-severe SARS-CoV-2 infection. Each CDR3 protein gets one entry after TCRdb re-called the 5' RACE reads with MiXCR. In the table there are about 48,000 distinct CDR3 sequences, roughly 9.8% of which are singletons. Sequencing was done on a sample of whole blood. These receptors originate from an adult who was a healthcare worker with PCR-confirmed SARS-CoV-2 infection or an uninfected control (not recorded which).

This clonotype was detected many times. V usage is TRBV7-6 and J usage is TRBJ2-3; the D gene is possibly TRBD2 (6 bases). The CDR3 totals 17 residues. Germline V CDR1 and CDR2: SGHVS, FNYEAQ. V was cut by 2 bases and J by 2 bases, with 17 bases left in between. Here the CDR3 DNA reads TGTGCCAGCAGCTTACGGGCAGCCACTAGCTCCACAGATACGCAGTATTTT. This encodes CASSLRAATSSTDTQYF.

The V call is TRBV27, the J call TRBJ2-7; D gene uncertain. CDR3 length equals 16 residues. V shed 4 bases and J shed 2 bases, with 18 bases lying between them. Germline lookup yields CDR1 MNHEY and CDR2 SMNVEV (reference sequence). CDR3: CASSSPPGRKTYEQYF. The CDR3 region has the DNA TGTGCCAGCAGTTCCCCCCCGGGCCGGAAAACCTACGAGCAGTACTTC.

The chain uses TRBV28 and TRBJ2-7; no reliable D call. The germline V gene encodes CDR1 MDHEN and CDR2 SYDVKM. This CDR3 has 13 residues. V gave up 3 bases and J gave up 0 bases, with 6 bases separating them. In DNA, the CDR3 is TGTGCCAGCAGTTTCGGTCTCTCCTACGAGCAGTACTTC. Protein: CASSFGLSYEQYF.

This clonotype was counted many times. V gene TRBV30 combines with J gene TRBJ1-2; D not resolved. V shed 5 bases and J shed 8 bases, with 12 bases lying between them. The CDR3 is made up of 11 amino acids. Germline V gives CDR1 GTSNPN, CDR2 SVGIG (reference sequence). The CDR3 spells CAWGNVVGYTF. The CDR3, as DNA: TGTGCCTGGGGCAACGTGGTCGGCTACACCTTC.

The chain employs TRBV10-3 and TRBJ1-6; 8 bases are a match to TRBD1. The CDR3 loop spans 14 amino acids. V dropped 2 bases and J dropped 9; count of bases not matched to a gene: 3. Per germline, CDR1 ENHRY and CDR2 SYGVKD. CDR3 sequence reads: CAISEGQGISPLHF. In nucleotides, the CDR3 is TGTGCCATCAGTGAGGGACAGGGCATTTCACCCCTCCACTTT.

V and J are TRBV11-2 and TRBJ2-7, with D possibly TRBD2 on 5 matching bases. Germline V gene lookup returns CDR1 SGHAT and CDR2 FQNNGV. The CDR3 is 14 residues long. V lost 0 bases to trimming and J lost 0 bases, with 6 bases between them. Written as DNA, the CDR3 is TGTGCCAGCAGCTTAGAACGGGGCTCCTACGAGCAGTACTTC. This translates into CASSLERGSYEQYF.

This clonotype was counted many times. This rearrangement joins TRBV15 to TRBJ2-3; 10 nucleotides align to TRBD2. V lost 5 bases to trimming and J lost 0 bases; unmatched junction nucleotides: 5. The CDR3 spans 16 residues. Germline lookup yields CDR1 LNHNV and CDR2 YYDKDF (reference sequence). The chain's CDR3 is CATSGLAVYSTDTQYF. As DNA, the CDR3 is TGTGCCACCAGCGGACTAGCGGTCTATAGCACAGATACGCAGTATTTT.

This clonotype was picked up many times. The chain uses TRBV11-2 and TRBJ2-1; D not certain. The ends were cut back, 1 base at V and 4 bases at J, with 5 bases in the middle. Germline CDR1 is SGHAT and CDR2 is FQNNGV. This CDR3 contains 13 residues. The CDR3 sequence: CASSLAVYNEQFF. CDR3 sequence (DNA): TGTGCCAGCAGCTTAGCAGTTTACAATGAGCAGTTCTTC.

V usage is TRBV6-5 and J usage is TRBJ1-4; D gene ambiguous. Trimming shortened V by 3 bases and J by 8 bases, and 16 bases separated the two germline ends. Germline V gene data show CDR1 as MNHEY and CDR2 as SVGAGI. CDR3 length: 15 residues. Written as DNA, the CDR3 is TGTGCCAGCAGTTATTTTAGGGAGACGCGAGAAAAACTGTTTTTT. Its translation is CASSYFRETREKLFF.

This chain links TRBV5-1 with TRBJ2-1, with 7 bases matching TRBD1. This CDR3 comprises 15 residues. Germline assignment: CDR1 SGHRS and CDR2 YFSETQ. The V segment lost 0 bases and the J segment 2 bases; nucleotides outside the gene matches: 2. The CDR3 bases are TGCGCCAGCAGCTTGGAAGGGGGCGCCTACAATGAGCAGTTCTTC. Translated, it gives CASSLEGGAYNEQFF.

Judged by abundance, this clonotype is large. This sequence joins TRBV27 and TRBJ2-7; 9 bases fit TRBD1. The V gene's germline CDR1 is MNHEY and CDR2 SMNVEV (reference sequence). Losses at the gene ends were 7 bases for V and 3 bases for J; bases not matched to a gene: 10. The CDR3 spans 15 residues. DNA of the CDR3: TGTGCCAGCAATTCCGTGGGACAGGGCCTCTACGAGCAGTACTTC. Protein product: CASNSVGQGLYEQYF.

The V and J genes are TRBV5-1 and TRBJ2-3; D might be TRBD1 or TRBD2, each matching 5 bases. Germline lookup yields CDR1 SGHRS and CDR2 YFSETQ. This CDR3 has 15 residues. Trimming stripped 0 bases from V and 3 bases from J, with 11 bases between. The CDR3 loop reads CASSLVGTETDTQYF. The CDR3 DNA is TGCGCCAGCAGCTTGGTGGGGACCGAAACAGATACGCAGTATTTT.

This clonotype was counted ten times or more. The rearrangement uses TRBV30 and TRBJ2-3; possible D gene TRBD2, 6 bases. Looked up from germline, CDR1 is GTSNPN and CDR2 is SVGIG (reference sequence). Deletions cut 3 bases from V and 2 bases from J, with 15 bases between. This CDR3 spans 15 amino acids. The CDR3 reads CAWSLWASDTDTQYF. The CDR3 DNA reads as TGTGCCTGGAGCCTATGGGCTAGCGACACAGATACGCAGTATTTT.

The V gene is TRBV30, the J gene TRBJ1-3, with D hard to call. There are 14 residues in the CDR3. V lost 3 bases and J 2 bases, leaving 11 bases between the germline ends. Germline V gene lookup returns CDR1 GTSNPN and CDR2 SVGIG (reference sequence). The CDR3 bases are TGTGCCTGGAGGCTGGATTTCGCTGGAAACACCATATATTTT. Translated, it gives CAWRLDFAGNTIYF.

At least ten counts were recorded for this clonotype. This rearrangement joins TRBV10-1 to TRBJ2-1; 10 bases match TRBD2. Germline-derived CDR1 and CDR2 are WNHNN and SYGVQD (reference sequence). Trimming at V came to 2 bases and at J to 7 bases, leaving 2 bases not matched to a gene. The CDR3 is made up of 14 amino acids. CDR3 in DNA: TGCGCCAGCAGTGAGATAGCGGGAGGTAATGAGCAGTTCTTC. It yields the protein CASSEIAGGNEQFF.

This clonotype was seen ten or more times. The rearrangement links TRBV7-8 to TRBJ2-1; a possible D gene is TRBD2 (6 bases). The germline CDR1 and CDR2 sequences are SGHVS and FQNEAQ. V lost 4 bases and J 0 bases, leaving 16 bases between the germline ends. CDR3 length equals 17 residues. The CDR3 region is CASSWGVTPSSYNEQFF. The CDR3 DNA reads as TGTGCCAGCAGCTGGGGGGTGACTCCTAGCTCCTACAATGAGCAGTTCTTC.

This sequence joins TRBV29-1 and TRBJ2-1; TRBD2 might be the D (6 bases). V lost 3 bases to trimming and J lost 4 bases, with 13 bases between them. The CDR3 contains 14 residues. In germline, CDR1 is SQVTM, CDR2 ANQGSEA. DNA of the CDR3: TGCAGCGTTGATTTGGGGGGACTGTACAATGAGCAGTTCTTC. This gives the protein CSVDLGGLYNEQFF.

The J gene is TRBJ2-1, the V gene TRBV23-1, with D possibly being TRBD1 (5 bases). TRBV23-1 qualifies as an ORF whose function is uncertain. The CDR3 has 16 residues. Between the trimmed V and J ends, which lost 0 bases and 3 bases, there was a span of 12 bases. This chain's CDR3 is CASSQSRDRNYNEQFF. The CDR3 DNA is TGCGCCAGCAGTCAATCGAGAGACAGAAACTACAATGAGCAGTTCTTC.

There are a few counts of this clonotype. The rearrangement links TRBV11-2 to TRBJ2-3, with 9 positions matching TRBD1. This CDR3 has 16 amino acids. Germline V lookup: CDR1 SGHAT, CDR2 FQNNGV. V was clipped by 7 bases and J by 11 bases; unmatched bases: 19. CDR3 coding DNA: TGTGCCAGCACCGAACCATCACAGGGGGCGTTTTTTAAGCAGTATTTT. Translation: CASTEPSQGAFFKQYF.

This clonotype was counted at least ten times. The V call is TRBV28, the J call TRBJ1-6, with TRBD1 matching 8 bases. The CDR3 totals 18 residues. Germline V lookup: CDR1 MDHEN, CDR2 SYDVKM. Unmatched junction bases numbered 8, after V lost 2 bases and J lost 2 bases. CDR3 sequence: CASSLDLDRATYNSPLHF. The CDR3 DNA reads as TGTGCCAGCAGTTTAGACTTGGACAGGGCAACCTATAATTCACCCCTCCACTTT.

Many counts were recorded for this clonotype. This sequence joins TRBV11-2 and TRBJ2-5; 11 bases map to TRBD2. V shed 3 bases, J shed 1 base, and the junction held 4 bases outside the gene matches. CDR1 SGHAT and CDR2 FQNNGV come from the germline V gene. CDR3 length equals 16 residues. The CDR3, as DNA: TGTGCCAGCAGCTTCGCTAGCGGGAGGTCCCAAGAGACCCAGTACTTC. Residues: CASSFASGRSQETQYF.